Listed below are T cell receptor beta chains from one sample, sequenced in a study of CD8 T cells in Susac syndrome. Each CDR3 protein is one row after TCRdb ran MiXCR on the immunoSEQ multiplex PCR reads. The sample has some 96,000 distinct CDR3 sequences, about 95% seen once. The sample taken for sequencing was CD8+ T cells from PBMCs. These receptor sequences come from a human donor with Susac syndrome. CDR3s leave out the opening cysteine and the closing phenylalanine or tryptophan.

V	CDR3
TRBV5-1	ASSLGEAKNIQY
TRBV9	ASSAGTGAHEQY
TRBV19	ASSGTGWSGANVLT
TRBV3-1	ASSQGLINTDTQY
TRBV24-1	ATEGRNYGYT
TRBV18	ASSPPASVYEQY
TRBV5-4	ASQGTTDTQY
TRBV11-2	ASSLGVQGELF
TRBV5-1	ASSLELWAASSDGYT
TRBV9	ASSVVVGTNTGELF
TRBV7-9	ASSLEEETQY
TRBV15	ATSRTIRETQY
TRBV4-1	ATPTGLAGSYEQY
TRBV3-1	ASSQGEGYEQY
TRBV5-1	ASSPATGQLREQY
TRBV2	ASSEQGNSNQPQH
TRBV3-1	ASSPRGRITDTQY
TRBV18	ASRSGGYSSYNSPLH
TRBV4-1	ASSQDVYQTKETQY
TRBV27	ASKTGTGDYEQY
TRBV29-1	SGEKAGSYNEQF
TRBV19	ASSTQDKQPQH
TRBV12-3/TRBV12-4	ASSFSGGGETQY
TRBV19	ASTTGAYTEAF
TRBV6-5	ASSLGQYYGYT
TRBV2	ASRTPPGGPWVETQY
TRBV2	ASSDVGATGGEQY
TRBV20-1	SARGRQGYGYT
TRBV12-3/TRBV12-4	ASSFGPVQETQY
TRBV4-2	ASSQDPLTRNEKLF
TRBV12-3/TRBV12-4	ASSLTGGGTEAF
TRBV6-6	ASSSRQGYQETQY
TRBV29-1	SVELNTEAF
TRBV12-3/TRBV12-4	ASSPTGPKETQY
TRBV2	ASRPRLAGGSTDTQY
TRBV9	ASSVAHNQPQH
TRBV10-3	AISEPGTRPDTQY
TRBV14	ASRPGGGAEAF
TRBV13	ASSLASFEQF
TRBV20-1	SARWGPEEPQH
TRBV29-1	SVTDRVYGYT
TRBV20-1	SAPLAGRNQPQH
TRBV15	ATLADNEQF
TRBV6-1	ASSERGIYNSPLH
TRBV19	ASQEGQLNSPLH
TRBV12-5	ASGTGREKLF
TRBV4-1	ASSQGPAGGNEKLF
TRBV3-1	ASSQGTGLGYEQY
TRBV5-6	ASSTNLGDPGVKQY
TRBV29-1	SVQSQETQY